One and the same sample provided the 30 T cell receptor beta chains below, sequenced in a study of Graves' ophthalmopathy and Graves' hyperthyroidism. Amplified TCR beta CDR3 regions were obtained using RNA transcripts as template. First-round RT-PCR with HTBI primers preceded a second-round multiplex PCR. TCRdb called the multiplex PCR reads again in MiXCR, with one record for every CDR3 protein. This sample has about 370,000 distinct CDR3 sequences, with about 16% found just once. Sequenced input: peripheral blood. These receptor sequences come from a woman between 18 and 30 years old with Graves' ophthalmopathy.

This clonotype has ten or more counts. The CDR3 DNA follows: TGTGCCAGCAGCAAAAGGTGGGGGAACACTGAAGCTTTCTTT. It codes for CASSKRWGNTEAFF. V usage is TRBV11-2 and J usage is TRBJ1-1; D gene ambiguous. This CDR3 has 14 residues. Trimming pared 5 bases from V and 1 base from J, leaving 11 bases between. Germline V lookup: CDR1 SGHAT, CDR2 FQNNGV.

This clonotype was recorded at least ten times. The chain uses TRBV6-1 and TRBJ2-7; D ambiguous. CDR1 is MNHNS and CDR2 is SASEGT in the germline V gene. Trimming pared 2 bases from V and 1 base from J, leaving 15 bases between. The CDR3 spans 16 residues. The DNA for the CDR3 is TGTGCCAGCAGTGAATTAGGTGGGCTCAATTCCTACGAGCAGTACTTC. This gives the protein CASSELGGLNSYEQYF.

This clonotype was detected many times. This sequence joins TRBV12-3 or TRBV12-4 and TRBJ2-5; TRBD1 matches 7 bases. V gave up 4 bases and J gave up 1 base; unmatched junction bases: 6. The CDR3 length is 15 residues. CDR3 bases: TGTGCCAGCAGTTACGAGGGGGCAGGCCAAGAGACCCAGTACTTC. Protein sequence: CASSYEGAGQETQYF.

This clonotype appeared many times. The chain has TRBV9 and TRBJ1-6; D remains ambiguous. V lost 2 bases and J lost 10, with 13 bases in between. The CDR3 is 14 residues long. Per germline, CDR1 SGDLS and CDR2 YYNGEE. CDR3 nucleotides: TGTGCCAGCAGCGTCGAAGAGTCCAGATCACCCCTCCACTTT. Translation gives CASSVEESRSPLHF.

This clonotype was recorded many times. CDR3 bases: TGTGCCAGCAGCGTAGAATCACGGGACTACGAGCAGTACTTC. Its protein is CASSVESRDYEQYF. The rearrangement links TRBV9 to TRBJ2-7; a weak D match, TRBD2 (5 bases). The germline V gene encodes CDR1 SGDLS and CDR2 YYNGEE. This CDR3 spans 14 amino acids. The ends were cut back, 0 bases at V and 3 bases at J, with 10 bases in the middle.

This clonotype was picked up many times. The CDR3 protein is CAISSSGAGNQPQHF. CDR3 DNA: TGTGCCATCAGTTCTTCAGGGGCTGGCAATCAGCCCCAGCATTTT. The J gene is TRBJ1-5, the V gene TRBV10-3; weak D call: TRBD1 (6 bases). The V and J ends lost 5 bases and 2 bases respectively, with 13 bases between them. Per germline, CDR1 ENHRY and CDR2 SYGVKD. This CDR3 is 15 amino acids long.

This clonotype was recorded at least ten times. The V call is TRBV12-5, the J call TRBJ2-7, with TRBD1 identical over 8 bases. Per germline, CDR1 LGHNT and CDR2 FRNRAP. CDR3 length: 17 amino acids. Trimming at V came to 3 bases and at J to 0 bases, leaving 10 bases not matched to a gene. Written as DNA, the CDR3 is TGTGCTAGTGGTTTTTCTGAGGGGACAGGACCCTCCTACGAGCAGTACTTC. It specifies CASGFSEGTGPSYEQYF.

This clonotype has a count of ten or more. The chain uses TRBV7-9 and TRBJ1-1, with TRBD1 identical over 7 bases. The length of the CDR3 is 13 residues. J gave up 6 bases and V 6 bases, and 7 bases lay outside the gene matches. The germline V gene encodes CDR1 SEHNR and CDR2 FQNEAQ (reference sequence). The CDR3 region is CASRPTGSPEAFF. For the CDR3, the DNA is TGTGCCAGCAGACCGACAGGGAGTCCTGAAGCTTTCTTT.

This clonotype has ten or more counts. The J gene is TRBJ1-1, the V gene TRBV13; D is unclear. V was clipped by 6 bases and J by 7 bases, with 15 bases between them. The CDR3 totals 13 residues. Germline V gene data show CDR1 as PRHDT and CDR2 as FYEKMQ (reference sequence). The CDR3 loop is CASSVGRVFEAFF. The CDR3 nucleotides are TGTGCCAGCAGTGTGGGGAGGGTTTTTGAAGCTTTCTTT.

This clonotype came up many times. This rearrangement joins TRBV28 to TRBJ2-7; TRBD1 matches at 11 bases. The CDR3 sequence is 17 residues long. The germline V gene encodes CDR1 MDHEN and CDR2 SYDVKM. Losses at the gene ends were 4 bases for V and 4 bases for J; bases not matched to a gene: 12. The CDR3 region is CASSYSGQGAIRYEQYF. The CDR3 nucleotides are TGTGCCAGCAGTTATAGTGGACAGGGGGCAATACGGTACGAGCAGTACTTC.

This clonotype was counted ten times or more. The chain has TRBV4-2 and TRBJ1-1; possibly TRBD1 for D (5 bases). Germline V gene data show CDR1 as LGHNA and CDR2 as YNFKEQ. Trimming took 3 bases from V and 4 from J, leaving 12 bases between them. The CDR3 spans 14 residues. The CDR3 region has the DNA TGTGCCAGCAGCCAGCTAGGAGGGACCACTGAAGCTTTCTTT. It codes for CASSQLGGTTEAFF.

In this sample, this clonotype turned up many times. DNA for the CDR3: TGTGCCAGCAGCCTCTGGGGGTGGGGGGCAAATTCACCCCTCCACTTT. This codes for CASSLWGWGANSPLHF. The chain is built from TRBV7-9 and TRBJ1-6; TRBD1 might be the D (6 bases). Trimming took 5 bases from V and 7 from J, leaving 18 bases between them. CDR1 is SEHNR and CDR2 is FQNEAQ in the germline V gene (reference sequence). There are 16 residues in the CDR3.

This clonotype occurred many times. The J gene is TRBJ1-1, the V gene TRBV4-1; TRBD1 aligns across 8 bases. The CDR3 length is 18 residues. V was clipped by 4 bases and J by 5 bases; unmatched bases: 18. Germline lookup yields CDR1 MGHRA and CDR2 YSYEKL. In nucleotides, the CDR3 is TGCGCCAGCAGCCCGACATGGGACAGGAACCGCGGGACTACTGAAGCTTTCTTT. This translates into CASSPTWDRNRGTTEAFF.

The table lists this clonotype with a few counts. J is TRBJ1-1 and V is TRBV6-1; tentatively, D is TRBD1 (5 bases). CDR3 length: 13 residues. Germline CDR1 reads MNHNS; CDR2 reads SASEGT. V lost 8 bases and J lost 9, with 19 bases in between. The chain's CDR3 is CASSGQGVVKAFF. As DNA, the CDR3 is TGTGCCAGCTCCGGCCAAGGGGTGGTTAAAGCTTTCTTT.

The CDR3 DNA is TGTGCCAGCAGTTGGAGGGGGGAGAGCTCCTACGAGCAGTACTTC. Amino acids: CASSWRGESSYEQYF. This sequence joins TRBV12-3 or TRBV12-4 and TRBJ2-7, with D possibly being TRBD1 or TRBD2 (6 bases each). Trimming shortened V by 4 bases and J by 0 bases, and 13 bases separated the two germline ends. The CDR3 consists of 15 residues.

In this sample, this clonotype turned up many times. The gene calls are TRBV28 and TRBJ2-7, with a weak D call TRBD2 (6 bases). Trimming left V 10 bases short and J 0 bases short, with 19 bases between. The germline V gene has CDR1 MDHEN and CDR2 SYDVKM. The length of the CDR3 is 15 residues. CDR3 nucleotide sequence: TGTGCCACCCAAACCCCGGGACTGCGCTCCTACGAGCAGTACTTC. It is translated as CATQTPGLRSYEQYF.

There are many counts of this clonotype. Written as DNA, the CDR3 is TGTGCCAGCAGCCCGTTAGACAGGGGGACAAACACCATATATTTT. Its translation: CASSPLDRGTNTIYF. The V and J genes are TRBV27 and TRBJ1-3, with TRBD1 identical over 9 bases. Germline V gene data show CDR1 as MNHEY and CDR2 as SMNVEV (reference sequence). With 6 bases clipped from V and 6 bases from J, the junction kept 9 bases outside the gene matches. There are 15 residues in the CDR3.

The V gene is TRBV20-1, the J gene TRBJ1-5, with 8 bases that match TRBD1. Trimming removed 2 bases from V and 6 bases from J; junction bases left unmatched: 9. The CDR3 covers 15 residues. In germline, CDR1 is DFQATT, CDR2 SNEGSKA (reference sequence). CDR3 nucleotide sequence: TGCAGTGCTAGACCCTGGACAGGGAAGATTCAGCCCCAGCATTTT. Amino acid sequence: CSARPWTGKIQPQHF.

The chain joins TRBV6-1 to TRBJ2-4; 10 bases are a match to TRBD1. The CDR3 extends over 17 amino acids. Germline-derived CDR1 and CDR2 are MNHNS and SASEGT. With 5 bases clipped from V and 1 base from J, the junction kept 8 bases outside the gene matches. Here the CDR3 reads CASSKKPGQGAKNIQYF. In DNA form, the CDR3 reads TGTGCCAGCAGTAAGAAACCGGGACAGGGGGCCAAAAACATTCAGTACTTC.

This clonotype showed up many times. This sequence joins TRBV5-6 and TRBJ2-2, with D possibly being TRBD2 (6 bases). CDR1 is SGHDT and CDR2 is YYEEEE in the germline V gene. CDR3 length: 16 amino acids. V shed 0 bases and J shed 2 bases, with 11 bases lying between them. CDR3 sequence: CASSLAGGANTGELFF. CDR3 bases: TGTGCCAGCAGCTTGGCCGGAGGGGCCAACACCGGGGAGCTGTTTTTT.

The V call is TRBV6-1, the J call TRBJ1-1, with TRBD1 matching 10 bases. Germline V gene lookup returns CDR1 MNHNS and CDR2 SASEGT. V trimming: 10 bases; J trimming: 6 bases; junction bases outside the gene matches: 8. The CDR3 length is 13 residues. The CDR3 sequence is CAIRQGASSEAFF. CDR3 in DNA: TGTGCCATCAGACAGGGGGCAAGTTCTGAAGCTTTCTTT.

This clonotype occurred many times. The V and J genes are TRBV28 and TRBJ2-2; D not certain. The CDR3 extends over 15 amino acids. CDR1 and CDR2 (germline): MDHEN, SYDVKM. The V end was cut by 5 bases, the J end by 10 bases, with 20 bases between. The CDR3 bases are TGTGCCAGCAGTCCCTTAGCCCGGGTGACGTTGGAGCTGTTTTTT. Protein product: CASSPLARVTLELFF.

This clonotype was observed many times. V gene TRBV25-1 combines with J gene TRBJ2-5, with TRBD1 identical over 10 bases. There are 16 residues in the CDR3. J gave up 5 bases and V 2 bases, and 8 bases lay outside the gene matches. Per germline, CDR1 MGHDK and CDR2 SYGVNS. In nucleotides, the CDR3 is TGTGCCAGCAGTGAAGGAGGGACAGGGGCAAGGGAGACCCAGTACTTC. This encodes CASSEGGTGARETQYF.

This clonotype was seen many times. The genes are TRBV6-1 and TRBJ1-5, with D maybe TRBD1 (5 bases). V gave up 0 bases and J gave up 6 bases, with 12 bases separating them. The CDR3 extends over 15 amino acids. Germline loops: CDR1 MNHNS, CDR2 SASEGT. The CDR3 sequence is CASSEAGPGPQPQHF. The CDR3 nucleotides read TGTGCCAGCAGTGAAGCGGGTCCAGGGCCTCAGCCCCAGCATTTT.

CDR3 in amino acids: CASSSISLQMTGIRTEAFF. DNA of the CDR3: TGTGCCAGCAGCTCAATAAGCCTTCAAATGACAGGAATTCGCACTGAAGCTTTCTTT. The chain has TRBV7-3 and TRBJ1-1, with D perhaps matching TRBD1 (6 bases). V gave up 4 bases and J gave up 4 bases, with 28 bases separating them. This CDR3 is 19 amino acids long. CDR1 and CDR2 from the germline V gene are SGHTA and FQGTGA.

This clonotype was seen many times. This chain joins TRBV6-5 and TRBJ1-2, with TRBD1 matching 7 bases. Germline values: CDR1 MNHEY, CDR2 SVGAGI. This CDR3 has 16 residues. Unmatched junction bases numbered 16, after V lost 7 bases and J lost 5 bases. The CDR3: CASKERTGLGVYGYTF. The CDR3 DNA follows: TGTGCCAGCAAAGAGAGGACAGGCCTGGGGGTATATGGCTACACCTTC.

CDR3 amino acids: CASSYPTGGQDTGELFF. For the CDR3, the DNA is TGTGCCAGCAGTTACCCCACAGGGGGCCAAGACACCGGGGAGCTGTTTTTT. The V and J genes are TRBV6-2 or TRBV6-3 and TRBJ2-2, with 9 nucleotides matching TRBD1. Per germline, CDR1 MNHEY and CDR2 SVGEGT. This CDR3 region has 17 residues. V lost 2 bases and J lost 3; bases outside the gene matches: 7.

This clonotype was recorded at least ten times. CDR3 residues: CASSLPQGTGNTIYF. CDR3 in DNA: TGTGCCAGCAGCTTACCCCAGGGGACTGGAAACACCATATATTTT. The chain uses TRBV7-8 and TRBJ1-3; D perhaps matches TRBD1 (6 bases). Germline values: CDR1 SGHVS, CDR2 FQNEAQ. CDR3 length: 15 residues. Trimming shortened V by 2 bases and J by 2 bases, and 10 bases separated the two germline ends.

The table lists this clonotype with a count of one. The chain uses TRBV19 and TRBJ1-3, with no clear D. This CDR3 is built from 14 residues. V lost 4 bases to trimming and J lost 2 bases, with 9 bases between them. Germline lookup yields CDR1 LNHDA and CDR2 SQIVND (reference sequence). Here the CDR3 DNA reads TGTGCCAGTAGTAAGGACGGTACTGGAAACACCATATATTTT. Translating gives CASSKDGTGNTIYF.

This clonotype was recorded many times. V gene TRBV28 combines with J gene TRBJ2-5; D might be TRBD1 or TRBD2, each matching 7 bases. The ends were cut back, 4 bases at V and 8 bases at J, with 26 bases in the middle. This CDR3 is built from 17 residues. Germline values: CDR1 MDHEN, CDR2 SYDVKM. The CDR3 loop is CASSYWQGDLAAQTQYF. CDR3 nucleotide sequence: TGTGCCAGCAGTTACTGGCAGGGGGACCTAGCGGCACAAACCCAGTACTTC.